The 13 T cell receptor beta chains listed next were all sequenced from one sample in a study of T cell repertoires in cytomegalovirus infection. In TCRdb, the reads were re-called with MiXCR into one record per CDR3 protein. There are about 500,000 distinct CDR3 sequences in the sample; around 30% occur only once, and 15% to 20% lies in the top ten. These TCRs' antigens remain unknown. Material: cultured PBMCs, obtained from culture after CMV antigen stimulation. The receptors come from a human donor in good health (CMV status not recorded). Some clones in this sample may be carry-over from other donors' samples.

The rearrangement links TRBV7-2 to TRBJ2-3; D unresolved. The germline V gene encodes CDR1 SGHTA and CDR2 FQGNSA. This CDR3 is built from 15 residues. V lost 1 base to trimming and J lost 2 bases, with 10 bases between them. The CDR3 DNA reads TGTGCCAGCAGCTTAGATGGCATCCCCACAGATACGCAGTATTTT. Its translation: CASSLDGIPTDTQYF.

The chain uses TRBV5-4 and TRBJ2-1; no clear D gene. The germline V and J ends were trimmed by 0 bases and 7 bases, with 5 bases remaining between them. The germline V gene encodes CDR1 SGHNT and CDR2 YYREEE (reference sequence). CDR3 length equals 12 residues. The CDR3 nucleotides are TGTGCCAGCAGCTTGGATTCGAATGAGCAGTTCTTC. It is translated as CASSLDSNEQFF.

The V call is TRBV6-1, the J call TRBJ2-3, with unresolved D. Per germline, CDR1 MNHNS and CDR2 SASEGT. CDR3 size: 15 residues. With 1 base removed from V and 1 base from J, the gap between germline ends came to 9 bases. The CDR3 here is CASSEGHGGTDTQYF. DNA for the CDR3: TGTGCCAGCAGTGAAGGTCACGGTGGCACAGATACGCAGTATTTT.

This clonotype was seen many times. CDR3 region: CASSPGSSGRALSYEQYF. CDR3 bases: TGCGCCAGCAGCCCCGGGTCTAGCGGGAGGGCTTTGTCCTACGAGCAGTACTTC. The chain recombines TRBV4-1 with TRBJ2-7; 12 nucleotides match TRBD2. This CDR3 spans 18 amino acids. The V gene's germline CDR1 is MGHRA and CDR2 YSYEKL. The ends lost 4 bases at V and 1 base at J; junction bases unmatched: 11.

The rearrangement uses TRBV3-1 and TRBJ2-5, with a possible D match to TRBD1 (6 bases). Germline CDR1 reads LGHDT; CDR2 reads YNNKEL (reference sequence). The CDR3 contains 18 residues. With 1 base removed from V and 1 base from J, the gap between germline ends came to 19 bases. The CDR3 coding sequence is TGTGCCAGCAGCCAAGGACGCTTGGTCGGACAGCTCCAAGAGACCCAGTACTTC. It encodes CASSQGRLVGQLQETQYF.

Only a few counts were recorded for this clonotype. CDR3 sequence: CASSPTTHQSQETQYF. In nucleotides, the CDR3 is TGTGCCAGCAGCCCGACGACGCACCAAAGCCAAGAGACCCAGTACTTC. The chain links TRBV5-4 to TRBJ2-5; D call uncertain. The CDR3 contains 16 residues. Looked up from germline, CDR1 is SGHNT and CDR2 is YYREEE (reference sequence). Trimming took off 4 bases at V and 1 base at J, with 17 bases between the two ends. Combining the CDR3 with reference TRBV5-4 and TRBJ2-5 gives the whole variable domain ETGVTQSPTHLIKTRGQQVTLRCSSQSGHNTVSWYQQALGQGPQFIFQYYREEENGRGNFPPRFSGLQFPNYSSELNVNALELDDSALYLCASSPTTHQSQETQYFGPGTRLLVL.

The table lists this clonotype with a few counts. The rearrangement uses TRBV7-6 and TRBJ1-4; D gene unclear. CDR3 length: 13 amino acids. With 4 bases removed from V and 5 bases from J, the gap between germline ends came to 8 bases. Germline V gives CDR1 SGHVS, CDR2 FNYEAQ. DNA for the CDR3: TGTGCCAGCAGCTCGGGGTTCAATGAAAAACTGTTTTTT. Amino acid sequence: CASSSGFNEKLFF.

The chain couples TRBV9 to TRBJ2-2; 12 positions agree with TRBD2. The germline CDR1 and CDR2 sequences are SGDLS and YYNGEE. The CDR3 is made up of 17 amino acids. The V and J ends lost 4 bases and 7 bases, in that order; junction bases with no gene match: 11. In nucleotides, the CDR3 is TGTGCCAGCAGCCAAAATCCTAGCGGGAGGGCCATCGGGGAGCTGTTTTTT. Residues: CASSQNPSGRAIGELFF. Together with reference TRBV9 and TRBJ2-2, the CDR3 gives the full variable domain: DSGVTQTPKHLITATGQRVTLRCSPRSGDLSVYWYQQSLDQGLQFLIQYYNGEERAKGNILERFSAQQFPDLHSELNLSSLELGDSALYFCASSQNPSGRAIGELFFGEGSRLTVL.

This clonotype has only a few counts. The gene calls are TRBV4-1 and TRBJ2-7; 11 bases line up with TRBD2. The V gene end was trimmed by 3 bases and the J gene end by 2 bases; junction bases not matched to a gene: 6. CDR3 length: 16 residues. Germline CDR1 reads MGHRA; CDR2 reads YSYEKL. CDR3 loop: CASSQVGLAGTYEQYF. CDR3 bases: TGCGCCAGCAGCCAGGTTGGACTAGCGGGTACCTACGAGCAGTACTTC.

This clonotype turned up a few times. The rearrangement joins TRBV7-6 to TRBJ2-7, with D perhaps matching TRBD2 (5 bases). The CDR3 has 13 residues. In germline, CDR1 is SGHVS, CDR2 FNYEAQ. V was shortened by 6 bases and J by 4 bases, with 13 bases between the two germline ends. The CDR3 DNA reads TGTGCCAGCAGACCCGGCCGGGGATACGAGCAGTACTTC. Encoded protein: CASRPGRGYEQYF.

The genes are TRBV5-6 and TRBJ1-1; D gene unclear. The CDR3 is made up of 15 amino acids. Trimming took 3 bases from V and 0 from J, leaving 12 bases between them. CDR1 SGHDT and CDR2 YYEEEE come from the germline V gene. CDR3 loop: CASSWGGYMNTEAFF. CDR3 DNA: TGTGCCAGCAGCTGGGGTGGGTATATGAACACTGAAGCTTTCTTT.

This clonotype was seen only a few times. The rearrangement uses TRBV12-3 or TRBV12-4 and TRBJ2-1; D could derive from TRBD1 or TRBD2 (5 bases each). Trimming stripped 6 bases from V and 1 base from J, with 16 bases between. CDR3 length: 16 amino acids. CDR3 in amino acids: CASSRKWGISYNEQFF. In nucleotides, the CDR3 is TGTGCCAGCAGCCGCAAGTGGGGGATATCCTACAATGAGCAGTTCTTC.

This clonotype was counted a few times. This CDR3 is CASSLTRRSSGEQYF. CDR3 DNA: TGTGCCAGCAGCTTAACTCGTCGGTCCTCGGGCGAGCAGTACTTC. The V and J genes are TRBV7-2 and TRBJ2-7; unclear D gene. V dropped 2 bases and J dropped 6 bases, with 17 bases sitting between them. The CDR3 length is 15 residues. In germline, CDR1 is SGHTA, CDR2 FQGNSA. Full variable domain (rest looked up from reference TRBV7-2 and TRBJ2-7): GAGVSQSPSNKVTEKGKDVELRCDPISGHTALYWYRQSLGQGLEFLIYFQGNSAPDKSGLPSDRFSAERTGGSVSTLTIQRTQQEDSAVYLCASSLTRRSSGEQYFGPGTRLTVT.